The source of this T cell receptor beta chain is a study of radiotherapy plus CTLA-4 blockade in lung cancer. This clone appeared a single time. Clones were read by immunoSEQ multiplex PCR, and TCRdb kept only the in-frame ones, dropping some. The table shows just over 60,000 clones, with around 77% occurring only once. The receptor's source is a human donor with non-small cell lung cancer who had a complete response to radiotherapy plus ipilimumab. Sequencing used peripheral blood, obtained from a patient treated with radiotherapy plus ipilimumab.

The CDR3 DNA follows: TGTGCCAGCAGCTTTTTGACTTCCCCGGACACCAGCTCTGGAAACACCATATATTTT. This sequence encodes CASSFLTSPDTSSGNTIYF. V and J are TRBV5-8 and TRBJ1-3, with a tentative D call TRBD1 (5 bases). CDR3 length: 19 residues. The germline V gene has CDR1 SGHTS and CDR2 YDEGEE. Trimming took 2 bases from V and 0 from J, leaving 21 bases between them.